Below, 28 T cell receptor beta chains from the same sample are listed, as sequenced in a study of regulatory T cells in long-lasting Graves disease. Investigators prepared the TCR beta libraries by applying iRepertoire HTBI primers and Arm-PCR of CDR3 regions. Via MiXCR, TCRdb re-called the multiplex PCR reads, giving one row per CDR3 protein. The table has around 430,000 distinct CDR3 sequences, roughly 22% seen once; the top ten hold roughly 14%. The sample's time point: persistent/refractory GD, antithyroid drugs over 5 years with positive TRAb. Making the TCR library involved RNA that had been extracted from PBMCs. Sequenced material: peripheral blood mononuclear cells (PBMCs), taken when the disease was refractory, from a patient treated with antithyroid drugs. These receptors came from a female donor with Graves disease.

The chain recombines TRBV6-1 with TRBJ1-6; D is possibly TRBD1 (5 bases). The CDR3 loop spans 14 amino acids. Germline V gene data show CDR1 as MNHNS and CDR2 as SASEGT. Trimming cost V 6 bases and J 8 bases, with 14 bases left between them. CDR3 bases: TGTGCCAGCAGCCAATCGGGGGGTGATTCACCCCTCCACTTT. Translation: CASSQSGGDSPLHF.

The chain links TRBV7-2 to TRBJ2-2, with D possibly matching TRBD1 (6 bases). The CDR3 is 15 residues long. From germline, CDR1 is SGHTA and CDR2 FQGNSA. V was cut by 7 bases and J by 7 bases, with 19 bases left in between. CDR3 DNA sequence: TGTGCCAGCACCTCCGGGAACAGGGTTGGCGGGGAGCTGTTTTTT. Protein: CASTSGNRVGGELFF.

The chain uses TRBV14 and TRBJ1-1; 7 nucleotides agree with TRBD1. The length of the CDR3 is 14 residues. The germline gives CDR1 SGHDN, CDR2 FVKESK. V trimming: 5 bases; J trimming: 3 bases; junction bases outside the gene matches: 6. The CDR3 nucleotides read TGTGCCAGCAGCAAGAAAACAGGGGACACTGAAGCTTTCTTT. Translation: CASSKKTGDTEAFF.

This clonotype was seen many times. An end of the junction differs from the germline gene, which may be a read error. The chain is built from TRBV2 and TRBJ1-2, with a tentative D call TRBD1 (5 bases). CDR1 SNHLY and CDR2 FYNNEI come from the germline V gene. This CDR3 is built from 15 residues. CDR3 bases: TGTGCCAGCAGCGAAGATCGGGGCGTCGGCTATGGCTACACCTTC. Its translation is CASSEDRGVGYGYTF.

In this sample, this clonotype turned up many times. The rearrangement uses TRBV7-3 and TRBJ2-5; D gene unclear. CDR3 length: 13 residues. CDR1 and CDR2 (germline): SGHTA, FQGTGA. V dropped 1 base and J dropped 1 base, with 4 bases sitting between them. The CDR3 DNA is TGTGCCAGCAGCTTAATCCGCCAAGAGACCCAGTACTTC. Protein sequence: CASSLIRQETQYF.

This clonotype was seen many times. V gene TRBV20-1 combines with J gene TRBJ2-7; D gene unclear. This CDR3 region has 12 residues. V was pared by 0 bases and J by 5 bases, with 8 bases between. Germline V gives CDR1 DFQATT, CDR2 SNEGSKA (reference sequence). The CDR3 is CSARDVADEQYF. CDR3 DNA sequence: TGCAGTGCTAGAGATGTGGCCGACGAGCAGTACTTC.

The table lists this clonotype with many counts. This chain uses TRBV6-1 with TRBJ1-5; no clear D gene. The CDR3 contains 17 residues. Trimming cost V 7 bases and J 2 bases, with 21 bases left between them. The germline CDR1 and CDR2 sequences are MNHNS and SASEGT. CDR3 sequence: CASTLGIEPWRNQPQHF. As DNA, the CDR3 is TGTGCCAGCACCCTGGGCATAGAACCCTGGCGCAATCAGCCCCAGCATTTT.

This clonotype was seen many times. This sequence joins TRBV12-3 or TRBV12-4 and TRBJ1-6, with 9 nucleotides matching TRBD1. J was trimmed by 10 bases and V by 5 bases; bases with no gene match: 6. The CDR3 consists of 14 residues. The CDR3: CASSAGQGSSPLHF. CDR3 nucleotide sequence: TGTGCCAGCAGTGCGGGACAGGGTAGCTCACCCCTCCACTTT.

This chain uses TRBV6-1 with TRBJ2-4, with 13 positions matching TRBD2. This CDR3 contains 16 residues. Trimming cost V 5 bases and J 8 bases; bases outside gene matches: 9. Germline lookup yields CDR1 MNHNS and CDR2 SASEGT. Here the CDR3 DNA reads TGTGCCAGCAGTACTCCGACTAGCGGGGGGAAGTACATTCAGTACTTC. It translates to CASSTPTSGGKYIQYF.

The V and J genes are TRBV6-1 and TRBJ2-7, with 8 bases matching TRBD1. The CDR3 is 14 residues long. The germline CDR1 and CDR2 sequences are MNHNS and SASEGT. V was clipped by 7 bases and J by 4 bases; unmatched bases: 9. In nucleotides, the CDR3 is TGTGCCAGCAAAATTGACAGGGGACTTTACGAGCAGTACTTC. Translation: CASKIDRGLYEQYF.

This clonotype has more than one count but fewer than ten. The chain is built from TRBV10-3 and TRBJ2-5, with TRBD2 identical over 8 bases. CDR1 ENHRY and CDR2 SYGVKD come from the germline V gene. J lost 9 bases, V lost 4 bases, and 7 bases had no gene match. CDR3 size: 13 residues. The CDR3 here is CAISAAGGQAQYF. The CDR3 region has the DNA TGTGCCATCAGTGCGGCGGGAGGCCAGGCCCAGTACTTC.

The chain is built from TRBV5-1 and TRBJ2-3, with TRBD2 matching over 10 bases. CDR1 is SGHRS, CDR2 YFSETQ, per germline. The CDR3 loop spans 16 amino acids. The ends lost 0 bases at V and 3 bases at J; junction bases unmatched: 4. The CDR3 DNA reads as TGCGCCAGCAGCTTGGGAGCTAGCGGGAGTACAGATACGCAGTATTTT. It codes for CASSLGASGSTDTQYF. The full variable domain, with the rest looked up from reference TRBV5-1 and TRBJ2-3, is KAGVTQTPRYLIKTRGQQVTLSCSPISGHRSVSWYQQTPGQGLQFLFEYFSETQRNKGNFPGRFSGRQFSNSRSEMNVSTLELGDSALYLCASSLGASGSTDTQYFGPGTRLTVL.

The chain has TRBV30 and TRBJ2-3, with D maybe TRBD1 (6 bases). The CDR3 contains 15 residues. With 8 bases removed from V and 0 bases from J, the gap between germline ends came to 18 bases. Per germline, CDR1 GTSNPN and CDR2 SVGIG (reference sequence). The CDR3 protein is CAGRPQGRSTDTQYF. The CDR3 DNA is TGTGCCGGTAGACCACAGGGACGGAGCACAGATACGCAGTATTTT.

Ten or more counts support this clonotype. This sequence joins TRBV20-1 and TRBJ2-7, with D perhaps TRBD2 (5 bases). Germline CDR1 reads DFQATT; CDR2 reads SNEGSKA (reference sequence). V lost 5 bases and J lost 2, with 13 bases in between. The length of the CDR3 is 13 residues. This CDR3 is CSAPSLATYEQYF. The CDR3 DNA follows: TGCAGTGCTCCCTCTCTAGCAACCTACGAGCAGTACTTC.

The CDR3 DNA reads TGTGCCAGCAGGCTGGCACAGAGAAATGAAAAACTGTTTTTT. It is translated as CASRLAQRNEKLFF. The chain joins TRBV7-2 to TRBJ1-4; D remains ambiguous. Germline CDR1 SGHTA, CDR2 FQGNSA. Trimming removed 6 bases at V and 5 bases at J, with 13 bases between. This CDR3 spans 14 amino acids.

In this sample, this clonotype turned up many times. The CDR3 bases are TGTGCCAGCAGTGACACCGGGGGCAAGGTATATGGCTACACCTTC. Protein: CASSDTGGKVYGYTF. This chain uses TRBV28 with TRBJ1-2; tentatively, D is TRBD1 (6 bases). Trimming shortened V by 5 bases and J by 5 bases, and 18 bases separated the two germline ends. Germline-derived CDR1 and CDR2 are MDHEN and SYDVKM. The CDR3 covers 15 residues.

The CDR3 nucleotides are TGCAGTGCTAGAGTTCAAGGGTGGAGTGGCTACACCTTC. Translation gives CSARVQGWSGYTF. The rearrangement links TRBV20-1 to TRBJ1-2, with D hard to call. CDR1 and CDR2 (germline): DFQATT, SNEGSKA (reference sequence). This CDR3 contains 13 residues. V was clipped by 1 base and J by 7 bases, with 13 bases between them.

The chain employs TRBV10-3 and TRBJ2-6; no clear D. The CDR3 is 17 residues long. Between the trimmed V and J ends, which lost 5 bases and 0 bases, there was a span of 14 bases. The germline gives CDR1 ENHRY, CDR2 SYGVKD. DNA of the CDR3: TGTGCCATCAGTCGCCCGGCCGTCAGCTCTGGGGCCAACGTCCTGACTTTC. Protein sequence: CAISRPAVSSGANVLTF.

In this sample, this clonotype turned up a few times. This sequence joins TRBV2 and TRBJ2-2; the D is unclear. This CDR3 is 15 amino acids long. V lost 7 bases and J lost 0, with 12 bases in between. Germline V CDR1 and CDR2: SNHLY, FYNNEI. CDR3 DNA: TGTGCCAGCATCAGTTCCACGGCGAACACCGGGGAGCTGTTTTTT. Amino acid sequence: CASISSTANTGELFF.

The table lists this clonotype with many counts. In DNA form, the CDR3 reads TGTGCCAGCACCCCCTTGGCCGGTCACGAGCAGTACTTC. It specifies CASTPLAGHEQYF. The rearrangement joins TRBV27 to TRBJ2-7; D is unclear. V lost 7 bases, J lost 5 bases, and 15 bases lay in between. This CDR3 region has 13 residues. Germline CDR1 and CDR2: MNHEY and SMNVEV (reference sequence).

This clonotype showed up many times. The chain has TRBV20-1 and TRBJ1-5; D remains ambiguous. Trimming cost V 6 bases and J 5 bases, with 14 bases left between them. CDR1 DFQATT and CDR2 SNEGSKA come from the germline V gene (reference sequence). This CDR3 is 13 amino acids long. Here the CDR3 DNA reads TGCAGTGCCGCGGCCGGGTGGGATCAGCCCCAGCATTTT. Translation gives CSAAAGWDQPQHF.

The chain employs TRBV29-1 and TRBJ1-2, with no clear D. Germline V gene sequence: CDR1 SQVTM, CDR2 ANQGSEA. V gave up 7 bases and J gave up 8 bases, with 14 bases separating them. This CDR3 region has 11 residues. As DNA, the CDR3 is TGCAGCGGCGCGGAAGTGGGCGGCTACACCTTC. This translates into CSGAEVGGYTF.

This clonotype was counted ten times or more. V and J are TRBV2 and TRBJ1-1, with D unresolved. Germline V gene lookup returns CDR1 SNHLY and CDR2 FYNNEI. Trimming cost V 1 base and J 8 bases, with 14 bases left between them. The CDR3 is 14 residues long. The CDR3 sequence: CASSEDANIGEAFF. DNA of the CDR3: TGTGCCAGCAGTGAAGATGCGAACATCGGAGAAGCTTTCTTT.

This clonotype was detected ten times or more. The genes are TRBV10-1 and TRBJ1-1; 8 bases agree with TRBD1. Germline assignment: CDR1 WNHNN and CDR2 SYGVQD (reference sequence). The CDR3 has 14 amino acids. Trimming cost V 3 bases and J 5 bases; bases outside gene matches: 5. In nucleotides, the CDR3 is TGCGCCAGCAGTGACAGGGGGCGGTGGACTGAAGCTTTCTTT. Amino acids: CASSDRGRWTEAFF.

This clonotype was seen at least ten times. The genes are TRBV7-2 and TRBJ2-3, with 7 bases fitting TRBD2. The germline V gene encodes CDR1 SGHTA and CDR2 FQGNSA. V shed 0 bases and J 0 bases; nucleotides not matched to a gene: 6. CDR3 length equals 17 residues. CDR3 region: CASSLAATSVSTDTQYF. The CDR3 DNA follows: TGTGCCAGCAGCTTAGCCGCAACTAGCGTTAGCACAGATACGCAGTATTTT.

Concerning this clonotype: A far larger clone is one nucleotide away, so this likely arose from a read error. The chain is built from TRBV2 and TRBJ2-5, with 8 bases lining up with TRBD1. The CDR3 covers 13 residues. J gave up 5 bases and V 7 bases, and 6 bases lay outside the gene matches. CDR1 is SNHLY, CDR2 FYNNEI, per germline. Written as DNA, the CDR3 is TGTGCCAGCACCAGGACAGGGACCGAGACCCAGTACTTC. Translation: CASTRTGTETQYF. Full variable domain (remainder filled in from reference TRBV2 and TRBJ2-5): EPEVTQTPSHQVTQMGQEVILRCVPISNHLYFYWYRQILGQKVEFLVSFYNNEISEKSEIFDDQFSVERPDGSNFTLKIRSTKLEDSAMYFCASTRTGTETQYFGPGTRLLVL.

The CDR3: CASSPLDNGNEQYF. DNA for the CDR3: TGTGCCAGCAGCCCGCTTGACAACGGCAACGAGCAGTACTTC. V is TRBV9 and J is TRBJ2-7; no firm D call. Between the trimmed V and J ends, which lost 4 bases and 5 bases, there was a span of 16 bases. The CDR3 consists of 14 residues. CDR1 and CDR2 from the germline V gene are SGDLS and YYNGEE.

The chain is built from TRBV19 and TRBJ2-4; D possibly corresponds to TRBD1 (6 bases). V shed 3 bases and J shed 7 bases, with 13 bases lying between them. The germline V gene has CDR1 LNHDA and CDR2 SQIVND (reference sequence). The CDR3 contains 14 residues. The CDR3 loop reads CASSMPDRTNIQYF. The DNA for the CDR3 is TGTGCCAGTAGTATGCCCGACAGGACGAACATTCAGTACTTC.